These 2 T cell receptor beta chains came from one sample sequenced in a study of lymphopenia after photon versus proton radiotherapy. Libraries were prepared by immunoSEQ multiplex PCR; TCRdb keeps only in-frame clonotypes and omits some of them. The table records tens of thousands of clones, about 86% of them present only once. Sample: peripheral blood, taken from a patient treated with photon-based radiotherapy. The receptors come from a man in his forties or fifties with gastric cancer.

In DNA, the CDR3 is TGCAGCGTTGAGAGGCTAGCCAAAAACATTCAGTACTTC. Its translation is CSVERLAKNIQYF. V and J are TRBV29-1 and TRBJ2-4; D is undetermined. Per germline, CDR1 SQVTM and CDR2 ANQGSEA. This CDR3 comprises 13 residues. The V end was cut by 3 bases, the J end by 0 bases, with 6 bases between.

The V call is TRBV14, the J call TRBJ2-7, with 10 bases that match TRBD2. V was pared by 1 base and J by 2 bases, with 5 bases of the junction left unmatched. The CDR3 runs to 16 residues. Germline CDR1 reads SGHDN; CDR2 reads FVKESK. CDR3 bases: TGTGCCAGCAGCCAAGTGGGACTAGCGTCTACCTACGAGCAGTACTTC. Protein sequence: CASSQVGLASTYEQYF.